This is a list of T cell receptor beta chains from one sample in a study of blood T cell repertoires in COVID-19. Only in-frame clones appear in the TCRdb table, and some are missing; sequencing was by immunoSEQ multiplex PCR. The sample holds about 69,000 clones, about four fifths seen once. Sequencing was performed on peripheral blood. The source is a man aged 50-60 years with COVID-19, enrolled during active disease. The CDR3 runs from the conserved cysteine through the conserved F or W. The D gene is left open where the match is weak. Where a row states a size, it is once, few, many or the class of an expanded clone; other rows omit it.

>NA|NA|TRBJ2-2|TRBV9
TGTGCCAGCAGCGTTCGCCAGGGCTCGGCCGGGGAGCTGTTTTTT
CASSVRQGSAGELFF
>NA|NA|TRBJ2-7|TRBV30
TGTGCCTGGAGTGTGCTGCAGGCGCGTCGGGAGCAGTACTTC
CAWSVLQARREQYF
>NA|NA|TRBJ2-5|TRBV30
TGTGCCTACCACTTAAGCCTAACCCAGTACTTC
CAYHLSLTQYF
>NA|NA|TRBJ2-7|TRBV6-2/TRBV6-3
TGTGCCAGCAGTTACGGCAGATCAGGAAAATACGAGCAGTACTTC
CASSYGRSGKYEQYF
>TRBD1|NA|TRBJ1-6|TRBV3-1/TRBV3-2
TGTGCCAGCAGCCAAGGGAGGGGGCGTAATTCACCCCTCCACTTT
CASSQGRGRNSPLHF
>NA|NA|TRBJ2-7|TRBV20-1
TGCAGTGCTAGTTTACAGGGTCCTAAGTACGAGCAGTACTTC
CSASLQGPKYEQYF
>TRBD1|NA|TRBJ2-1|TRBV9
TGTGCCAGCAGCGCCGGACAGGGGGCGCCCCATAAGCAGTTCTTC
CASSAGQGAPHKQFF
>TRBD1|NA|TRBJ2-2|TRBV19
TGTGCCAGTAGTAGCGAGGACAGGGCGATATACACCGGGGAGCTGTTTTTT
CASSSEDRAIYTGELFF
>NA|NA|TRBJ2-1|TRBV5-1
TGCGCCAGCAGCCTTTTAGCACGACCCTCCTACAATGAGCAGTTCTTC
CASSLLARPSYNEQFF
>TRBD2|NA|TRBJ2-4|TRBV7-9
TGTGCCAGCAGCTTCCACCTCGGGGGGGGCGGGGACATTCAGTACTTC
CASSFHLGGGGDIQYF
>NA|NA|TRBJ1-1|TRBV2
TGTGCCAGCAGTATCAGAGGCTCCAAGAACACTGAAGCTTTCTTT
CASSIRGSKNTEAFF
>TRBD2|NA|TRBJ2-7|TRBV7-2
TGTGCCAGCAGCTACATTACTAGCGGGGGGTACGAGCAGTACTTC
CASSYITSGGYEQYF
>TRBD1|NA|TRBJ2-1|TRBV5-1
TGCGCCAGCAGCTTGGACAGGGGGAATGAGCAGTTCTTC
CASSLDRGNEQFF
>NA|NA|TRBJ1-6|TRBV7-6
TGTGCCAGCGCACCCAGGACTGGGAATTCACCCCTCCACTTT
CASAPRTGNSPLHF
>NA|NA|TRBJ1-1|TRBV19
TGTGCCAGTAGTTCCCAGACAGACGCCAACACTGAAGCTTTCTTT
CASSSQTDANTEAFF
>TRBD1|NA|TRBJ2-7|TRBV5-1
TGCGCCAGCAGCTCCGGACAGGCTATCTACGAGCAGTACTTC
CASSSGQAIYEQYF
>NA|NA|TRBJ1-2|TRBV19
TGTGCCAGTAGCGGACCGGGACAACGTTGGGTTGGCTACACCTTC
CASSGPGQRWVGYTF
>NA|NA|TRBJ1-1|TRBV7-9
TGTGCCAGCAGTCACGATTATCAACGGGATCCTTTCTTT
CASSHDYQRDPFF
>TRBD2|NA|TRBJ2-5|TRBV14
TGTGCCAGCAGCCAACCATACTATTTGGCGGGGGGGAAAGAGACCCAGTACTTC
CASSQPYYLAGGKETQYF
>NA|NA|TRBJ2-1|TRBV5-8
TGTGCCAGCAGCTTGGAGCCAGGGGTTGGCGAGCAGTTCTTC
CASSLEPGVGEQFF
>NA|NA|TRBJ2-1|TRBV6-5
TGTGCCAGCAAGCGGTCGCTAAATAACAATGAGCAGTTCTTC
CASKRSLNNNEQFF
>NA|NA|TRBJ1-1|TRBV7-7
TGTGCTAGCAGCTTATCAGGGGCGGCTGAAGCTTTCTTT
CASSLSGAAEAFF
>NA|NA|TRBJ2-5|TRBV4-1
TGCGCCAGCAAGGCGGCAGGGCAAGAGACCCAGTACTTC
CASKAAGQETQYF
>NA|NA|TRBJ2-5|TRBV15
TGTGCCACCAGCAACCAGGCGCCGCTTCGAGAGACCCAGTACTTC
CATSNQAPLRETQYF
>TRBD2|NA|TRBJ2-2|TRBV19
TGTGCCAGTAGCATGACTAGCGGGGGCTTTAGCAACACCGGGGAGCTGTTTTTT
CASSMTSGGFSNTGELFF
>NA|NA|TRBJ1-2|TRBV2
TGTGCCAGCAGTGAGGGTGCTTCCAGACTGGGTAACTATGGCTACACCTTC
CASSEGASRLGNYGYTF
>NA|NA|TRBJ2-5|TRBV5-4
TGTGCCAGCAGCTTGGCCTCGTGGGAGTCCACCCAGTACTTC
CASSLASWESTQYF
>NA|NA|TRBJ2-3|TRBV18
TGTGCCAGCTCACCAAATGGGGGGAACACAGATACGCAGTATTTT
CASSPNGGNTDTQYF
>NA|NA|TRBJ1-5|TRBV12-3/TRBV12-4
TGTGCCAGCAGTTTCCTTGGCCAGCCCCAGCATTTT
CASSFLGQPQHF
>TRBD1|few|TRBJ1-2|TRBV7-2
TGTGCCAGCAGCTTTGGGACAGAGTATGGCTACACCTTC
CASSFGTEYGYTF
>NA|NA|TRBJ1-2|TRBV24-1
TGTGCCACCACCATACAGGGAGCAAACTATGGCTACACCTTC
CATTIQGANYGYTF
>NA|NA|TRBJ2-3|TRBV29-1
TGCAGCGTTGCGCAGGGAGATACGCAGTATTTT
CSVAQGDTQYF
>NA|once|TRBJ1-5|TRBV13
TGTGCCAGCAGCCCCCAGACAAATCAGCCCCAGCATTTT
CASSPQTNQPQHF
>TRBD1|NA|TRBJ2-2|TRBV29-1
TGCAGCGTTCCGACAGGGACGAACACCGGGGAGCTGTTTTTT
CSVPTGTNTGELFF
>TRBD2|NA|TRBJ2-5|TRBV30
TGTGCCTGGAAGCTAGCGGGGGGGCAGGAAGAGACCCAGTACTTC
CAWKLAGGQEETQYF
>NA|NA|TRBJ2-6|TRBV24-1
TGTGCCACCAGTGTGGGGGACATGGCAGGGGCCAACGTCCTGACTTTC
CATSVGDMAGANVLTF